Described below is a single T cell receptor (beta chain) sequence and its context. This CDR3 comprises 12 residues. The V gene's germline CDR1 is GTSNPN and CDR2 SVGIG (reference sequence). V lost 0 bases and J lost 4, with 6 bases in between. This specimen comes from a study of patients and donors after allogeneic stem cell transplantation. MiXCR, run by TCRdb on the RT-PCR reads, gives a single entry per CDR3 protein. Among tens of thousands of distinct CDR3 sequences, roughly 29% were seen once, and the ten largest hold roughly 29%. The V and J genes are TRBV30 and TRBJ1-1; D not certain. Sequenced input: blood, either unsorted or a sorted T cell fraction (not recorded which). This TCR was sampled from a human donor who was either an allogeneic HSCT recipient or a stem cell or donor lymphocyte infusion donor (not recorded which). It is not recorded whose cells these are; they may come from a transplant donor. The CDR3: CAWSVTGTEAFF. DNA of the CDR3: TGTGCCTGGAGTGTAACCGGCACTGAAGCTTTCTTT. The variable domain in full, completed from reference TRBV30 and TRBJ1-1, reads SQTIHQWPATLVQPVGSPLSLECTVEGTSNPNLYWYRQAAGRGLQLLFYSVGIGQISSEVPQNLSASRPQDRQFILSSKKLLLSDSGFYLCAWSVTGTEAFFGQGTRLTVV.